This entry is about one T cell receptor (beta chain). Antigen: not known. This sample stems from a study of beta chain features in type 1 diabetes. Study-wide context: What patients shared with healthy donors was a similar profile of age, gender and cell yields. Examination spanned around 100,000,000 sorted cells from all samples.

Each of the sorted populations had a purity greater than 98%. In germline, CDR1 is MNHNS, CDR2 SASEGT. There are 13 residues in the CDR3. V dropped 6 bases and J dropped 1 base, with 9 bases sitting between them. General study results and limits: TCRB CDR3s were moderately but significantly shorter in Type 1 diabetes patients in all four CD4+ subsets.

The whole isolated RNA underwent reverse transcription, so sequencing captured expressed TCRB transcripts. Some clones are missing from TCRdb's copy, which holds only in-frame ones; the method was immunoSEQ multiplex PCR. The sample yields roughly 330,000 clones, around an eighth seen once. What was sequenced was naive CD4+ T cells from blood. The chain has TRBV6-1 and TRBJ1-2, with a weak D call TRBD1 (5 bases). The sequence came from a woman under 30 with type 1 diabetes. The CDR3 spells CASSPTVNYGYTF. The CDR3 bases are TGTGCCAGCAGCCCGACAGTTAACTATGGCTACACCTTC.